These 23 T cell receptor beta chains were sequenced from one sample in a study of STAT3 mutations in large granular lymphocyte leukemia. Study-wide results and limits: Every T-cell large granular lymphocyte leukemia patient had at least one immunodominant TCR beta clonotype.

Profiled with immunoSEQ multiplex PCR; TCRdb holds only in-frame clones, not every one. The sample contains roughly 30,000 clones, over 65% of which appear only once. These receptors are not linked to any known antigen. The material sequenced was peripheral blood mononuclear cells. These receptors were taken from a woman in her forties or fifties with T-cell large granular lymphocyte leukemia. Some clones in this sample may be carry-over from other donors' samples.

This rearrangement joins TRBV7-9 to TRBJ2-7, with D maybe TRBD1 (5 bases). The CDR3 sequence is 12 residues long. Looked up from germline, CDR1 is SEHNR and CDR2 is FQNEAQ (reference sequence). V lost 3 bases to trimming and J lost 5 bases, with 8 bases between them. The CDR3 DNA reads as TGTGCCAGCAGCTTTGGCAGGGACGAGCAGTACTTC. It encodes CASSFGRDEQYF.

Only a few counts were recorded for this clone. The V gene is TRBV18, the J gene TRBJ1-3; the D is unclear. Per the germline V gene, CDR1 is KGHSH and CDR2 is LQKENI. The CDR3 length is 13 residues. V lost 5 bases and J 0 bases, leaving 5 bases between the germline ends. CDR3 region: CASSAVSGNTIYF. CDR3 nucleotide sequence: TGTGCCAGCTCAGCGGTCTCTGGAAACACCATATATTTT.

The chain couples TRBV4-3 to TRBJ2-7; 7 nucleotides agree with TRBD1. Germline-derived CDR1 and CDR2 are LGHNA and YSLEER. V shed 3 bases and J 5 bases; nucleotides not matched to a gene: 13. This CDR3 has 16 amino acids. This chain's CDR3 is CASSQSFIDRAHEQYF. CDR3 coding DNA: TGCGCCAGCAGCCAGTCTTTCATTGACAGGGCCCACGAGCAGTACTTC.

The V gene is TRBV6-4, the J gene TRBJ2-2, with TRBD2 identical over 10 bases. The germline V gene encodes CDR1 MRHNA and CDR2 SNTAGT. The CDR3 runs 14 residues. The J segment lost 4 bases and the V segment lost 7 bases, leaving 3 bases of the junction unmatched. The CDR3 protein is CASKAGGPTGELFF. CDR3 DNA: TGTGCCAGCAAAGCGGGAGGGCCCACCGGGGAGCTGTTTTTT.

V and J are TRBV7-2 and TRBJ1-5, with D hard to call. The germline CDR1 and CDR2 sequences are SGHTA and FQGNSA. Between the trimmed V and J ends, which lost 6 bases and 6 bases, there was a span of 12 bases. The CDR3 is 13 amino acids. In DNA form, the CDR3 reads TGTGCCAGCAGTCGCCTCATAGTTCAGCCCCAGCATTTT. Amino acids: CASSRLIVQPQHF.

V is TRBV28 and J is TRBJ2-7, with D unresolved. CDR3 size: 14 residues. The germline V and J ends were trimmed by 1 base and 3 bases, with 10 bases remaining between them. The germline V gene encodes CDR1 MDHEN and CDR2 SYDVKM. In nucleotides, the CDR3 is TGTGCCAGCAGTTTATTACCTAGTAGCTACGAGCAGTACTTC. Protein product: CASSLLPSSYEQYF.

This chain connects TRBV7-2 to TRBJ2-7; D is ambiguous. The CDR3 sequence is 13 residues long. With 4 bases removed from V and 10 bases from J, the gap between germline ends came to 17 bases. Germline loops: CDR1 SGHTA, CDR2 FQGNSA. The CDR3 here is CASSSTEITAQYF. CDR3 sequence (DNA): TGTGCCAGCAGCTCGACCGAGATTACAGCCCAGTACTTC.

The V call is TRBV6-4, the J call TRBJ2-7, with 9 bases aligning to TRBD1. The germline gives CDR1 MRHNA, CDR2 SNTAGT. CDR3 length: 15 residues. Unmatched junction bases numbered 10, after V lost 4 bases and J lost 6 bases. CDR3 protein: CASSAPGTGMIEQYF. The CDR3 DNA follows: TGTGCCAGCAGTGCCCCTGGGACAGGGATGATCGAGCAGTACTTC.

The chain combines TRBV9 with TRBJ2-3; tentative D call: TRBD2 (5 bases). The CDR3 runs to 15 residues. Germline CDR1 is SGDLS and CDR2 is YYNGEE. Deletions cut 2 bases from V and 0 bases from J, with 10 bases between. The CDR3 loop is CASSVGRASTDTQYF. The CDR3 DNA sequence: TGTGCCAGCAGCGTTGGGCGGGCGAGCACAGATACGCAGTATTTT.

The V and J genes are TRBV18 and TRBJ2-6; 8 bases are a match to TRBD1. This CDR3 is 17 amino acids long. The J segment lost 1 base and the V segment lost 2 bases, leaving 4 bases of the junction unmatched. The germline V gene has CDR1 KGHSH and CDR2 LQKENI. The CDR3: CASSPGQGPSGANVLTF. CDR3 nucleotide sequence: TGTGCCAGCTCACCAGGACAGGGTCCTTCTGGGGCCAACGTCCTGACTTTC.

The chain recombines TRBV30 with TRBJ1-4; perhaps TRBD1 as D (6 bases). The CDR3 sequence is 15 residues long. Germline-derived CDR1 and CDR2 are GTSNPN and SVGIG (reference sequence). Trimming stripped 5 bases from V and 3 bases from J, with 16 bases between. The CDR3 region is CAWGRDEGANEKLFF. The CDR3 DNA follows: TGTGCCTGGGGTCGCGACGAGGGGGCTAATGAAAAACTGTTTTTT.

The chain employs TRBV18 and TRBJ2-1, with D hard to call. The CDR3 runs to 16 residues. Germline values: CDR1 KGHSH, CDR2 LQKENI. Trimming stripped 1 base from V and 5 bases from J, with 15 bases between. CDR3 residues: CASSPRRAGLDNEQFF. CDR3 DNA: TGTGCCAGCTCACCACGAAGGGCAGGATTGGACAATGAGCAGTTCTTC.

The chain has TRBV5-1 and TRBJ2-3; D might be TRBD2 (6 bases). V lost 2 bases to trimming and J lost 4 bases, with 8 bases between them. CDR3 length: 13 amino acids. CDR1 is SGHRS and CDR2 is YFSETQ in the germline V gene. Here the CDR3 reads CASSLGTSDTQYF. In nucleotides, the CDR3 is TGCGCCAGCAGCTTAGGGACTTCAGATACGCAGTATTTT.

V usage is TRBV6-6 and J usage is TRBJ1-1; possibly TRBD1 for D (5 bases). With 8 bases removed from V and 6 bases from J, the gap between germline ends came to 10 bases. The CDR3 runs to 11 residues. Germline values: CDR1 MNHNY, CDR2 SVGAGI (reference sequence). The CDR3 region is CASVRDAEAFF. CDR3 sequence (DNA): TGTGCCAGCGTCCGGGACGCTGAAGCTTTCTTT.

In DNA form, the CDR3 reads TGCGCCAGCAGCTTGTCACCCGGGACAGGGATCGACTATGGCTACACCTTC. It specifies CASSLSPGTGIDYGYTF. This rearrangement joins TRBV5-1 to TRBJ1-2; TRBD1 agrees at 9 bases. From germline, CDR1 is SGHRS and CDR2 YFSETQ. This CDR3 contains 17 residues. With 1 base clipped from V and 3 bases from J, the junction kept 10 bases outside the gene matches.

V usage is TRBV7-9 and J usage is TRBJ1-1; D unclear. V lost 9 bases to trimming and J lost 0 bases, with 17 bases between them. CDR3 length: 15 amino acids. CDR1 SEHNR and CDR2 FQNEAQ come from the germline V gene (reference sequence). The CDR3 nucleotides are TGTGCCAGAAAAGCCGTGGGGTCTATGAACACTGAAGCTTTCTTT. Translating it yields CARKAVGSMNTEAFF.

The chain has TRBV10-2 and TRBJ2-7; no clear D gene. Trimming cost V 9 bases and J 0 bases, with 9 bases left between them. Germline V lookup: CDR1 WSHSY, CDR2 SAAADI. The CDR3 length is 12 residues. CDR3 coding DNA: TGCGCCAGTAGTAAGAGCTCCTACGAGCAGTACTTC. Translation: CASSKSSYEQYF.

The J gene is TRBJ1-1, the V gene TRBV29-1; the D gene is possibly TRBD1 (5 bases). The CDR3 loop spans 13 amino acids. Deletions cut 5 bases from V and 6 bases from J, with 16 bases between. CDR1 SQVTM and CDR2 ANQGSEA come from the germline V gene. The DNA for the CDR3 is TGCAGCGTTAGAGAGGCGGGAGGGGCTGAAGCTTTCTTT. Its protein product is CSVREAGGAEAFF.

The chain combines TRBV5-1 with TRBJ1-4, with 9 nucleotides matching TRBD1. Looked up from germline, CDR1 is SGHRS and CDR2 is YFSETQ. The junction had 9 bases not matched to a gene; V was cut back by 4 bases and J by 5 bases. CDR3 length equals 16 residues. CDR3 bases: TGCGCCAGCAGCCCCGGACGACAGGGGGAGAATGAAAAACTGTTTTTT. Amino acids: CASSPGRQGENEKLFF.

The chain employs TRBV4-3 and TRBJ2-7, with 9 bases aligning to TRBD1. CDR3 length equals 15 residues. V shed 1 base, J shed 2 bases, and the junction held 3 bases outside the gene matches. Looked up from germline, CDR1 is LGHNA and CDR2 is YSLEER. The CDR3 bases are TGCGCCAGCAGCCAAGGGGACAGGGCCGCCTACGAGCAGTACTTC. Translating gives CASSQGDRAAYEQYF.

This chain connects TRBV5-1 to TRBJ2-5; TRBD2 aligns across 9 bases. The CDR3 totals 16 residues. V was clipped by 2 bases and J by 6 bases; unmatched bases: 11. Per germline, CDR1 SGHRS and CDR2 YFSETQ. The CDR3 DNA reads TGCGCCAGCAGCTTATCGGGACTAGCCTCCACAAAGACCCAGTACTTC. Translation: CASSLSGLASTKTQYF.

CDR3 in amino acids: CASSLPPGQGNTEAFF. The CDR3 DNA is TGTGCCAGCAGCCTCCCACCGGGGCAGGGAAACACTGAAGCTTTCTTT. J is TRBJ1-1 and V is TRBV5-4, with D tentatively TRBD1 (5 bases). This CDR3 spans 16 amino acids. V was pared by 4 bases and J by 2 bases, with 18 bases between. Germline V gene lookup returns CDR1 SGHNT and CDR2 YYREEE (reference sequence).

The J gene is TRBJ2-1, the V gene TRBV29-1; 9 bases line up with TRBD1. After removal of 0 bases from V and 6 bases from J, the junction contained 21 bases not matched to a gene. Germline V gene sequence: CDR1 SQVTM, CDR2 ANQGSEA. The CDR3 is 20 amino acids. The CDR3 nucleotides are TGCAGCGTTGAAGACCGGTCCCTCCGGGACAGGGAAGGGAGACGCAATGAGCAGTTCTTC. Translating it yields CSVEDRSLRDREGRRNEQFF.